This entry is about one T cell receptor beta chain. Its cognate antigen is unknown. The sample comes from a study of CD4 T cells in relation to SARS-CoV-2 and coronaviruses. The germline gives CDR1 SGHTA, CDR2 FQGNSA. V lost 2 bases and J lost 0, with 10 bases in between. CDR3 length: 15 amino acids. The method was immunoSEQ multiplex PCR; TCRdb's version includes in-frame clones alone and lacks a portion of them. Here the sample spans approximately 18,000 clones, 70% to 85% being singletons. The unexposed donors gave CD4+ T cells in about 2010-2019, prior to COVID-19. The cells were cultured for over eight days before CD4+ T cells were isolated.

This clonotype was sampled from a human donor in good health. This chain joins TRBV7-2 and TRBJ2-5; D unclear. The source material was CD4+ T cells from PBMCs, cultured in vitro. DNA of the CDR3: TGTGCCAGCAGCTTACGGGCAGGTAACCAAGAGACCCAGTACTTC. Protein product: CASSLRAGNQETQYF.